The 10 T cell receptor beta chains listed next were all sequenced from one sample in a study of OX40 agonist ivuxolimab in advanced cancers. Clones were read by immunoSEQ multiplex PCR, and TCRdb kept only the in-frame ones, dropping some. Found here are under 95,000 clones, around 90% of them singletons; the top ten hold about 1.3%. The starting material was CD4+ or CD8+ T cells sorted from blood, obtained in a trial of the OX40 agonist ivuxolimab. Receptors originate from an adult with an advanced solid tumor such as melanoma, head and neck, liver or kidney cancer.

The table lists this clone with a few counts. V gene TRBV7-9 combines with J gene TRBJ2-1; 12 bases are a match to TRBD2. This CDR3 has 14 amino acids. V lost 6 bases to trimming and J lost 6 bases; unmatched junction nucleotides: 3. The germline gives CDR1 SEHNR, CDR2 FQNEAQ (reference sequence). DNA of the CDR3: TGTGCCAGCAGGCTAGCGGGAGGGCCCAATGAGCAGTTCTTC. It specifies CASRLAGGPNEQFF.

The genes are TRBV30 and TRBJ2-7; D unclear. The V end lost 4 bases, the J end lost 0 bases, and 13 bases lay between the germline ends. The CDR3 totals 14 residues. Germline lookup yields CDR1 GTSNPN and CDR2 SVGIG (reference sequence). CDR3 region: CAWNIGMSSYEQYF. Here the CDR3 DNA reads TGTGCCTGGAATATTGGAATGTCCTCCTACGAGCAGTACTTC.

This clone was detected only a few times. CDR3 nucleotide sequence: TGTGCCAGTAGACGGGGGGTCGGCCAGCCCCAGCATTTT. Protein: CASRRGVGQPQHF. The chain has TRBV19 and TRBJ1-5, with D tentatively TRBD1 (5 bases). The CDR3 sequence is 13 residues long. In germline, CDR1 is LNHDA, CDR2 SQIVND (reference sequence). V lost 6 bases to trimming and J lost 7 bases, with 13 bases between them.

As for this clone: This specimen includes other DNA sequences encoding the same CDR3. The chain combines TRBV5-1 with TRBJ2-7, with 11 bases aligning to TRBD1. The CDR3 is made up of 14 amino acids. V was pared by 2 bases and J by 3 bases, with 1 base of the junction left unmatched. CDR1 and CDR2 (germline): SGHRS, YFSETQ. The CDR3 here is CASSLGTGGYEQYF. The CDR3 nucleotides are TGCGCCAGCAGCTTAGGGACAGGGGGCTACGAGCAGTACTTC.

The sample holds one count of this clone. This chain uses TRBV14 with TRBJ2-7, with TRBD2 matching 7 bases. J gave up 3 bases and V 4 bases, and 12 bases lay outside the gene matches. This CDR3 has 16 residues. Germline V lookup: CDR1 SGHDN, CDR2 FVKESK. CDR3 coding DNA: TGTGCCAGCAGCCTCCGTCTGACGGGAGGACTCTACGAGCAGTACTTC. Translated: CASSLRLTGGLYEQYF.

V usage is TRBV27 and J usage is TRBJ2-1, with 13 bases that match TRBD2. The germline gives CDR1 MNHEY, CDR2 SMNVEV (reference sequence). V shed 3 bases, J shed 0 bases, and the junction held 5 bases outside the gene matches. The CDR3 length is 18 residues. The CDR3 is CASSFVRTSGSSYNEQFF. In nucleotides, the CDR3 is TGTGCCAGCAGTTTTGTTAGGACTAGCGGGAGCTCCTACAATGAGCAGTTCTTC.

The chain uses TRBV2 and TRBJ2-7, with D tentatively TRBD2 (6 bases). Germline CDR1 reads SNHLY; CDR2 reads FYNNEI. The V and J ends lost 6 bases and 0 bases respectively, with 12 bases between them. There are 14 residues in the CDR3. CDR3 protein: CASRLARSSYEQYF. The CDR3 DNA is TGTGCCAGCAGGCTAGCGAGGAGCTCCTACGAGCAGTACTTC. Using reference TRBV2 and TRBJ2-7 for the parts outside the CDR3, the full variable domain is EPEVTQTPSHQVTQMGQEVILRCVPISNHLYFYWYRQILGQKVEFLVSFYNNEISEKSEIFDDQFSVERPDGSNFTLKIRSTKLEDSAMYFCASRLARSSYEQYFGPGTRLTVT.

About this clone: The junction departs from the called germline gene at one end, perhaps through a read error. The chain employs TRBV18 and TRBJ2-3, with 9 bases identical to TRBD2. From germline, CDR1 is KGHSH and CDR2 LQKENI. CDR3 length: 13 residues. CDR3 bases: TGTGCCAGCTCACCGCCAGCGGGAGGCTCATGGCATTTT. The encoded protein is CASSPPAGGSWHF.

The chain has TRBV6-1 and TRBJ2-7; TRBD1 aligns across 7 bases. V shed 8 bases and J 3 bases; nucleotides not matched to a gene: 10. The CDR3 is 14 residues long. Germline assignment: CDR1 MNHNS and CDR2 SASEGT. CDR3 region: CASGEGTALYEQYF. The CDR3 nucleotides are TGTGCCAGCGGAGAGGGGACAGCCCTCTACGAGCAGTACTTC.

The J gene is TRBJ1-2, the V gene TRBV28, with TRBD1 as a possible D gene (5 bases). Germline V gene data show CDR1 as MDHEN and CDR2 as SYDVKM. The CDR3 contains 13 residues. V gave up 1 base and J gave up 5 bases, with 8 bases separating them. This CDR3 is CASSLSGGYGYTF. Here the CDR3 DNA reads TGTGCCAGCAGTTTATCCGGGGGGTATGGCTACACCTTC.